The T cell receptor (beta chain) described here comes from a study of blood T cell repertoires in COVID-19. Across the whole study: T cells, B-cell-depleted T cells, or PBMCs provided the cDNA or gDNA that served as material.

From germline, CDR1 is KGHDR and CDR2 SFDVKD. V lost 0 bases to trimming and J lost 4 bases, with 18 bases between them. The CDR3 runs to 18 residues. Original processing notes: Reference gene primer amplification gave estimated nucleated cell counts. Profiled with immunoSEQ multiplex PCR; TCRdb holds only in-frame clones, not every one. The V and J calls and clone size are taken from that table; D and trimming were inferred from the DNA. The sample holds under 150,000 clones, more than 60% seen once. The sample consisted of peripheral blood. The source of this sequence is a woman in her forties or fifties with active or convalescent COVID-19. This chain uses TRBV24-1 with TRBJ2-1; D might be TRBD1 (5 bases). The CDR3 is CATSDLQQSRVSYNEQFF. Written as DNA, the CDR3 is TGTGCCACCAGTGATTTGCAACAATCCAGGGTTTCGTACAATGAGCAGTTCTTC.